One T cell receptor (beta chain) is described in this entry. The antigen is unknown. The data are from a study of CXCR3-negative and CXCR3-positive naive CD8 T cells. Study at large: Roughly 140 million TRB reads were obtained in total, which works out to about 1.5 +/- 0.3 million per library. Study observations and caveats: The majority of assays used fresh PBMCs, and CXCR3 expression partially decreased after cryopreservation. More hydrophobic TRB CDR3s were found in CXCR3-positive naive cells than in CXCR3-negative naive cells. Both naive subsets had comparably high diversity; memory CD8+ cells much lower.

Naive CD8+ T cells had a CD45RO-CCR7+CD27+CD95- phenotype. UMI-labeled 5' RACE TRB cDNA libraries were prepared from the cells. From the 5' RACE reads, TCRdb lists one entry per CDR3 protein and no DNA. The table gives around 150,000 distinct CDR3 sequences; the top ten clones make up 0.4% to 0.5% of it. Sequencing used naive CXCR3+ CD8+ T cells from blood. The subset: CD45RO-CCR7+CD27+CD95- naive CD8+ T cells expressing CXCR3 (TNR3+). The receptor was isolated from a human donor in good health. Some clones in this sample may be carry-over from other donors' samples.

The CDR3 sequence is CSARDPGPLSYEQYF. The chain carries TRBV20-1 and TRBJ2-7; no DNA is available, so the TRBD1 call from TCRdb remains unchecked. The germline gives CDR1 DFQATT, CDR2 SNEGSKA (reference sequence). The length of the CDR3 is 15 residues.